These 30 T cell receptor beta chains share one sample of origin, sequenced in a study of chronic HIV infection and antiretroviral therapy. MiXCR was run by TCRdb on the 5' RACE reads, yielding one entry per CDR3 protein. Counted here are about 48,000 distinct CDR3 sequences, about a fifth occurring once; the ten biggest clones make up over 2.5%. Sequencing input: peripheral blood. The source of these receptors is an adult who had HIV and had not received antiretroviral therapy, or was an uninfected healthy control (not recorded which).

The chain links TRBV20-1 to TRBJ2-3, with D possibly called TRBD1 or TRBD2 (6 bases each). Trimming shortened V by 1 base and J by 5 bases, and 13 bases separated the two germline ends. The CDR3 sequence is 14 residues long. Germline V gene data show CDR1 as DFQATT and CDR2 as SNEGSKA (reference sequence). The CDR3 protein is CSARVFEGGDTQYF. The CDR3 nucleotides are TGCAGTGCTAGAGTCTTCGAGGGGGGAGATACGCAGTATTTT.

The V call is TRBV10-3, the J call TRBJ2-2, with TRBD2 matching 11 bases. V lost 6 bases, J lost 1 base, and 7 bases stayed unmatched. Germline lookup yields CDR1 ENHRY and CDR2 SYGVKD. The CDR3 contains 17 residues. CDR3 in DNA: TGTGCCATCAGCCTATCTGGGACTAGCGGGAACACCGGGGAGCTGTTTTTT. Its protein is CAISLSGTSGNTGELFF.

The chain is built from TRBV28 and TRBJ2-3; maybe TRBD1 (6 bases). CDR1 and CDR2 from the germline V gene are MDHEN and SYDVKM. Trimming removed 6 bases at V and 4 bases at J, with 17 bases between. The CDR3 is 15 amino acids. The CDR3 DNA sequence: TGTGCCAGCAGCACTCTCAGGGGCAGGGCAGATACGCAGTATTTT. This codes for CASSTLRGRADTQYF.

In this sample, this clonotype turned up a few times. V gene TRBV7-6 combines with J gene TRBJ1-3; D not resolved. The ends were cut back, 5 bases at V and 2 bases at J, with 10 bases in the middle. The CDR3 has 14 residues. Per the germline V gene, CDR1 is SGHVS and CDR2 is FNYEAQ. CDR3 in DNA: TGTGCCAGCAGCGGAGGGTTGCCTGGAAACACCATATATTTT. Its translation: CASSGGLPGNTIYF.

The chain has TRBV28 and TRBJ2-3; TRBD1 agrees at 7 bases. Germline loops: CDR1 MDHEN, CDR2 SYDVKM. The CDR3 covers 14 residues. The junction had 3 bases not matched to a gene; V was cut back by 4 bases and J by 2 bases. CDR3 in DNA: TGTGCCAGCAGTTACAGGGGCCACACAGATACGCAGTATTTT. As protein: CASSYRGHTDTQYF. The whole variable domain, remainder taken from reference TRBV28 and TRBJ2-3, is DVKVTQSSRYLVKRTGEKVFLECVQDMDHENMFWYRQDPGLGLRLIYFSYDVKMKEKGDIPEGYSVSREKKERFSLILESASTNQTSMYLCASSYRGHTDTQYFGPGTRLTVL.

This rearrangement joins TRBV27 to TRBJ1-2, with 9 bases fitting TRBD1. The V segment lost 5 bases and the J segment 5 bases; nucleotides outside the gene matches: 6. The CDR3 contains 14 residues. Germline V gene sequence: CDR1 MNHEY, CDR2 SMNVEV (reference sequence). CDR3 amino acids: CASSPWDRVYGYTF. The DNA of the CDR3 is TGTGCCAGCAGTCCATGGGACAGGGTATATGGCTACACCTTC.

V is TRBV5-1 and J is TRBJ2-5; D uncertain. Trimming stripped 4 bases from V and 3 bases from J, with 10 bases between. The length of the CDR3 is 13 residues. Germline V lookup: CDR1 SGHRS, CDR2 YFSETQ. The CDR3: CASSGNWKETQYF. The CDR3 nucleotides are TGCGCCAGCAGCGGAAACTGGAAAGAGACCCAGTACTTC.

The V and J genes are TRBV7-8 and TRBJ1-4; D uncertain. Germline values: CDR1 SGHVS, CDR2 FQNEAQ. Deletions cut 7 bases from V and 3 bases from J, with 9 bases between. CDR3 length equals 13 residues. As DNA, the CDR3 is TGTGCCAGCACCAGATCCTCTAATGAAAAACTGTTTTTT. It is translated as CASTRSSNEKLFF.

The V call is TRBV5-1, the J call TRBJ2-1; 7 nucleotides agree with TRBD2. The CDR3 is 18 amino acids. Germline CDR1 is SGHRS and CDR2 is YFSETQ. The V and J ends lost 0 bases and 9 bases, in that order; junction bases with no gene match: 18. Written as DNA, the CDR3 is TGCGCCAGCAGCTTGGCGGGGTTACGAGCGGGGCTTGGCGGTGAGCAGTTCTTC. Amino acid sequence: CASSLAGLRAGLGGEQFF.

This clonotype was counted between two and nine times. CDR3 residues: CASIMGETQYF. The CDR3 nucleotides are TGCGCCAGCATAATGGGAGAGACCCAGTACTTC. J is TRBJ2-5 and V is TRBV5-1, with D unresolved. V shed 6 bases and J shed 4 bases, with 7 bases lying between them. The germline gives CDR1 SGHRS, CDR2 YFSETQ. This CDR3 contains 11 residues.

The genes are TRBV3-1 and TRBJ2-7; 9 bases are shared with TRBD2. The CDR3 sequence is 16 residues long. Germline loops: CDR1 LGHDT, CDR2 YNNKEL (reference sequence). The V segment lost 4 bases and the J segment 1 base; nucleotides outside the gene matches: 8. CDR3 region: CASSRPSGLASYEQYF. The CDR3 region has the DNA TGTGCCAGCAGCCGACCGTCGGGACTAGCTTCCTACGAGCAGTACTTC.

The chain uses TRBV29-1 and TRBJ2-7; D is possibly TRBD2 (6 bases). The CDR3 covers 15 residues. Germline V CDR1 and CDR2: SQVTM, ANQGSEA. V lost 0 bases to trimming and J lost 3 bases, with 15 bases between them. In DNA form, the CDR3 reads TGCAGCGTTGAAGATCAAGGAGGGGACTTCTACGAGCAGTACTTC. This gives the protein CSVEDQGGDFYEQYF.

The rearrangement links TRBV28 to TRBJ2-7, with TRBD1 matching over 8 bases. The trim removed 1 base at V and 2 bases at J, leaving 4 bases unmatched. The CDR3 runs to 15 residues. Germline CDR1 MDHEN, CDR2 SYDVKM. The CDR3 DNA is TGTGCCAGCAGTTTATACCAGGGGGCACCCTACGAGCAGTACTTC. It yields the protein CASSLYQGAPYEQYF.

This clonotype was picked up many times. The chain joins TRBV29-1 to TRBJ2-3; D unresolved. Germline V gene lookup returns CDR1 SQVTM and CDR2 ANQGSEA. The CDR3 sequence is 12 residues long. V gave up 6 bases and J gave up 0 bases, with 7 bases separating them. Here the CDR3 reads CSVVDSTDTQYF. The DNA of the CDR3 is TGCAGCGTCGTAGACAGCACAGATACGCAGTATTTT.

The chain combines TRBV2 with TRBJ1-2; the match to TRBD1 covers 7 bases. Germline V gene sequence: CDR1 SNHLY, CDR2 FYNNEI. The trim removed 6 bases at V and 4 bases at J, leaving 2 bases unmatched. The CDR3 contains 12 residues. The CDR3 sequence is CASRGDSYGYTF. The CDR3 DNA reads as TGTGCCAGCAGGGGGGACAGCTATGGCTACACCTTC.

CDR3 region: CASRYGQGNQPQHF. In DNA, the CDR3 is TGCGCCAGCAGGTATGGACAGGGCAATCAGCCCCAGCATTTT. The V call is TRBV10-2, the J call TRBJ1-5, with 7 bases identical to TRBD1. V shed 6 bases, J shed 2 bases, and the junction held 4 bases outside the gene matches. CDR3 length: 14 residues. Germline values: CDR1 WSHSY, CDR2 SAAADI.

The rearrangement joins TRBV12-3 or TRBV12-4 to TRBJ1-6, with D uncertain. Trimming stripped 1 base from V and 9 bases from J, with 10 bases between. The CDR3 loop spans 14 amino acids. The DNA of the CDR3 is TGTGCCAGCAGTTTAGAGGGCCTGGCTTCACCCCTCCACTTT. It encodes CASSLEGLASPLHF.

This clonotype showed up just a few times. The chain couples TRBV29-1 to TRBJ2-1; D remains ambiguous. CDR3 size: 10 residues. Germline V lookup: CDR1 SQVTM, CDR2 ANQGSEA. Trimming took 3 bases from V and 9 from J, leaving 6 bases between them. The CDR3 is CSVDTLEQFF. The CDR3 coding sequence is TGCAGCGTTGATACCCTTGAGCAGTTCTTC.

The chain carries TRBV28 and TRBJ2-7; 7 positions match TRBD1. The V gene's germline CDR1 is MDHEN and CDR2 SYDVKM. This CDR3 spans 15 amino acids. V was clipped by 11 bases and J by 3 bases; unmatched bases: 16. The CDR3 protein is CASQPGKRGHYEQYF. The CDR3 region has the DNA TGTGCCTCCCAACCTGGGAAAAGGGGGCACTACGAGCAGTACTTC.

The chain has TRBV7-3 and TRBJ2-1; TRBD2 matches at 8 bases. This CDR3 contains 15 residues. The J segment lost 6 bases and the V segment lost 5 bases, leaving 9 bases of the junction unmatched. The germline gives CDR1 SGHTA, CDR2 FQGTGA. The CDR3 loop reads CASSAGGSHINEQFF. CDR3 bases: TGTGCCAGCAGCGCGGGGGGATCTCATATCAATGAGCAGTTCTTC. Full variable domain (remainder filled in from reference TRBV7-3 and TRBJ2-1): GAGVSQTPSNKVTEKGKYVELRCDPISGHTALYWYRQSLGQGPEFLIYFQGTGAADDSGLPNDRFFAVRPEGSVSTLKIQRTERGDSAVYLCASSAGGSHINEQFFGPGTRLTVL.

CDR3 coding DNA: TGTGCCAGCAGTACCCCGGACAGGGGGAACAATCAGCCCCAGCATTTT. This encodes CASSTPDRGNNQPQHF. This chain connects TRBV28 to TRBJ1-5; 10 nucleotides align to TRBD1. Germline loops: CDR1 MDHEN, CDR2 SYDVKM. This CDR3 has 16 amino acids. Unmatched junction bases numbered 7, after V lost 5 bases and J lost 3 bases. The variable domain in full, with the rest retrieved from reference TRBV28 and TRBJ1-5, is DVKVTQSSRYLVKRTGEKVFLECVQDMDHENMFWYRQDPGLGLRLIYFSYDVKMKEKGDIPEGYSVSREKKERFSLILESASTNQTSMYLCASSTPDRGNNQPQHFGDGTRLSIL.

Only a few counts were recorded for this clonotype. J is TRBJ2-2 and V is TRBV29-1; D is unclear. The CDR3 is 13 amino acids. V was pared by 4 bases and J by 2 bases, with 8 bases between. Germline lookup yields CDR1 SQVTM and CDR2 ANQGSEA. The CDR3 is CSVGLSNTGELFF. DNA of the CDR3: TGCAGCGTTGGCCTCTCTAACACCGGGGAGCTGTTTTTT.

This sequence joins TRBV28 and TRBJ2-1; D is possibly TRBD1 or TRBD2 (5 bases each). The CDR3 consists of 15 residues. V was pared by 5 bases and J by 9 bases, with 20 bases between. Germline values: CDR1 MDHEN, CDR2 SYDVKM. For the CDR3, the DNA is TGTGCCAGCAGTCTGGGGGTAGGTCGTTCGGGTGAGCAGTTCTTC. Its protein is CASSLGVGRSGEQFF.

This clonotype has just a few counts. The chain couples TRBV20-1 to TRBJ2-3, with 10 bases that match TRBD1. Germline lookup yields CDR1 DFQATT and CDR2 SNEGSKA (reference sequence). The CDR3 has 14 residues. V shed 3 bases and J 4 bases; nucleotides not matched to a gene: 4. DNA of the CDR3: TGCAGTGCTAGCCGACAGGGGGCGGCAGATACGCAGTATTTT. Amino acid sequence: CSASRQGAADTQYF.

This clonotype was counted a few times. CDR3 nucleotide sequence: TGTGCCAGCAGTGATATCAGGAAGACGAACACCGGGGAGCTGTTTTTT. Protein sequence: CASSDIRKTNTGELFF. The chain is built from TRBV25-1 and TRBJ2-2, with D hard to call. The CDR3 loop spans 16 amino acids. Germline CDR1 reads MGHDK; CDR2 reads SYGVNS. The V end lost 3 bases, the J end lost 0 bases, and 11 bases lay between the germline ends.

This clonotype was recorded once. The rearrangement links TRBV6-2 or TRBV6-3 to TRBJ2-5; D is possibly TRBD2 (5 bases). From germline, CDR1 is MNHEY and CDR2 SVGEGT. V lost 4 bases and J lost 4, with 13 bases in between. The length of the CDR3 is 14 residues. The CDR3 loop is CASSSGSSGETQYF. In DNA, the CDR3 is TGTGCCAGCAGTTCGGGAAGTTCAGGAGAGACCCAGTACTTC.

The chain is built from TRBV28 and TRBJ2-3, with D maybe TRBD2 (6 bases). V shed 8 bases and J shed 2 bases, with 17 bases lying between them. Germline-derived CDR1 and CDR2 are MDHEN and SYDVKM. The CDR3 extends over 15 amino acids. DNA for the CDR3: TGTGCCAGCTTACCCCAGGGACTGGCCACAGATACGCAGTATTTT. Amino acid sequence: CASLPQGLATDTQYF.

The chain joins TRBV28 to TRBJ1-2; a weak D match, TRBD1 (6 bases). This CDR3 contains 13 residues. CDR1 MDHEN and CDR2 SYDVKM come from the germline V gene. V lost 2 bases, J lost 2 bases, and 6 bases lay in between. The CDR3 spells CASSLDRNYGYTF. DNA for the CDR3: TGTGCCAGCAGTTTAGACAGGAACTATGGCTACACCTTC.

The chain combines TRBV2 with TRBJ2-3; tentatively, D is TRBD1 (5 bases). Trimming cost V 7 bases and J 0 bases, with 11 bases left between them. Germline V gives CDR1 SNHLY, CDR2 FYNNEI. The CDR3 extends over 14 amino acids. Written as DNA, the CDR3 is TGTGCCAGCAAGCAACAGGCTAGCACAGATACGCAGTATTTT. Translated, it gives CASKQQASTDTQYF.

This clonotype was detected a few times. In DNA, the CDR3 is TGTGCCAGCAGCCTCGGGACAGGCCAAGAGACCCAGTACTTC. Its translation is CASSLGTGQETQYF. The chain links TRBV3-1 to TRBJ2-5; 8 nucleotides align to TRBD1. The trim removed 4 bases at V and 1 base at J, leaving 2 bases unmatched. This CDR3 region has 14 residues. Germline V lookup: CDR1 LGHDT, CDR2 YNNKEL (reference sequence).